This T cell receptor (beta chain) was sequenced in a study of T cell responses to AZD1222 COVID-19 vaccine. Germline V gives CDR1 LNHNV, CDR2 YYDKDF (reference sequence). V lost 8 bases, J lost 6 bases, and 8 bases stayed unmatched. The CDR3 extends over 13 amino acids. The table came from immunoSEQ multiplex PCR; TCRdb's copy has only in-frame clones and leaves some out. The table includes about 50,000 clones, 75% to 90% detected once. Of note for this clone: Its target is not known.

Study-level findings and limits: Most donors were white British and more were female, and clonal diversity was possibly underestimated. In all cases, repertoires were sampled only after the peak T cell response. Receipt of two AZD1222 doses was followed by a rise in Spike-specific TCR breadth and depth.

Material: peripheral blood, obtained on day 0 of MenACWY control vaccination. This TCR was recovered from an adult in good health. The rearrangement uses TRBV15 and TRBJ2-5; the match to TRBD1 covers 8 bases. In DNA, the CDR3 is TGTGCCACCCCTAACGACAGGGGCAAGACCCAGTACTTC. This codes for CATPNDRGKTQYF.